This is a list of T cell receptor beta chains from one sample in a study of cytomegalovirus exposure and HLA in healthy donors. This table comes from immunoSEQ multiplex PCR, and its TCRdb copy is limited to in-frame clones, with some not included. Of 150,000 or so clones in the sample, 75% were seen once. Sequencing used PBMCs. These receptors came from a woman between 40 and 50 years old in good health and CMV-seropositive. Each CDR3 is given with its conserved first and last residue. Each record gives: D gene, V gene, clone size, J gene, CDR3 DNA, CDR3 protein. A D gene is named only where the DNA matches it firmly. Size is omitted from some rows. Given values are once, few, many or a class for expanded clones.

>.|TRBV19|.|TRBJ1-4
TGTGCCAGTAGTATACGAGGAAGCCTTAATGAAAAACTGTTTTTT
CASSIRGSLNEKLFF
>.|TRBV7-2|once|TRBJ2-3
TGTGCCAGCAGCTTTTGGCAGGGGAACACAGATACGCAGTATTTT
CASSFWQGNTDTQYF
>TRBD2|TRBV6-4|.|TRBJ2-7
TGTCCCAGCCATATCTTCGGGGGGAGAGGCTACGAGCAGTACTTC
CPSHIFGGRGYEQYF
>.|TRBV11-3|.|TRBJ1-1
TGTGCCAGCAGCTTACAGGTGAACACTGAAGCTTTCTTT
CASSLQVNTEAFF
>.|TRBV28|few|TRBJ2-3
TGTGCCAGCAGCTCTGGGGGGATGGAGAACACAGATACGCAGTATTTT
CASSSGGMENTDTQYF
>.|TRBV18|.|TRBJ2-3
TGTGCCAGCTCGCCTACAGGGGGCTGGACTAGCGGCACAGATACGCAGTATTTT
CASSPTGGWTSGTDTQYF
>.|TRBV6-1|few|TRBJ2-7
TGTGCCAGCAGTGAACTAGTCCGCTCCTACGAGCAGTACTTC
CASSELVRSYEQYF
>TRBD1|TRBV9|.|TRBJ2-2
TGTGCCAGCAGCGTTGGACAGGGGGCGACCGGGGAGCTGTTTTTT
CASSVGQGATGELFF
>TRBD2|TRBV7-2|.|TRBJ2-7
TGTGCCAGCAGCCCCGTGGGGACTACCTACGAGCAGTACTTC
CASSPVGTTYEQYF
>.|TRBV6-5|.|TRBJ1-2
TGTGCCAGCAGTTACGATACGCAGGGTGTCCATGGCTACACCTTC
CASSYDTQGVHGYTF
>.|TRBV5-1|.|TRBJ1-3
TGCGCCAGCAGCCTAGGTGGGGGGAGCTCTGGAAACACCATATATTTT
CASSLGGGSSGNTIYF
>.|TRBV11-2|.|TRBJ2-7
TGTGCCAGCAGCTTAGTTACGGACGAGCAGTACTTC
CASSLVTDEQYF
>.|TRBV18|.|TRBJ2-1
TGTGCCAGCTCTCCGGAGGCAGAGCAGTTCTTC
CASSPEAEQFF
>.|TRBV6-5|.|TRBJ2-7
TGTGCCAGCACTTCGGGGGTTTCTTTCGAGCAGTACTTC
CASTSGVSFEQYF
>.|TRBV6-5|.|TRBJ1-5
TGTGCCAGCAGTCGTAACCAGGGAATCAATCAGCCCCAGCATTTT
CASSRNQGINQPQHF
>TRBD1|TRBV2|.|TRBJ2-7
TGTGCCAGCAGTGAAGCTAGGGCAGGGGGTCAGTACTTC
CASSEARAGGQYF
>TRBD2|TRBV7-8|.|TRBJ2-3
TGTGCCAGCAGCTTGGGACTAGGGCGGGTCACAGCTACAGATACGCAGTATTTT
CASSLGLGRVTATDTQYF
>TRBD2|TRBV5-1|.|TRBJ2-7
TGCGCCAGTCAGGGACTAGCGGGTAGCTCCTACGAGCAGTACTTC
CASQGLAGSSYEQYF
>TRBD1|TRBV7-9|.|TRBJ2-1
TGTGCCAGCAGCTCGCGGTCCGGGACAGGGCACAATGAGCAGTTCTTC
CASSSRSGTGHNEQFF
>TRBD1|TRBV6-5|.|TRBJ2-7
TGTGCCAGCAGTTTACGAGGACAGGGGCAGTACTTC
CASSLRGQGQYF
>.|TRBV2|.|TRBJ2-7
TGTGCCAGCAGTAAACAGGGAGTCACCTACGAGCAGTACTTC
CASSKQGVTYEQYF
>.|TRBV18|.|TRBJ1-1
TGTGCCAGCTCACCACTGCGAGGGCTCGAGAACACTGAAGCTTTCTTT
CASSPLRGLENTEAFF
>TRBD1|TRBV7-7|.|TRBJ2-5
TGTGCTAGCAGCTTAGGGGGGACAGGGAAAGAGACCCAGTACTTC
CASSLGGTGKETQYF
>TRBD1|TRBV5-1|once|TRBJ1-1
TGCGCCAGCAGCGGACAGGGATCAGACACTGAAGCTTTCTTT
CASSGQGSDTEAFF
>TRBD2|TRBV11-2|.|TRBJ2-1
TGTGCCAGCAGCTCGTTGGGGTCTAGCGGGAGGGCCCGGGAGCAGTTCTTC
CASSSLGSSGRAREQFF